This T cell receptor (beta chain) was observed in a study of T-cell reconstitution after alpha-beta-depleted transplantation in children. This clonotype has at least ten counts. Unique molecular identifiers tagged the TCRbeta library. TCRdb itself ran the PCR reads through MiXCR, one entry per CDR3 protein. The table lists hundreds of thousands of distinct CDR3 sequences, 10% to 15% of them singletons. The CDR3 totals 17 residues. CDR1 SGHDT and CDR2 YYEEEE come from the germline V gene. Trimming pared 3 bases from V and 0 bases from J, leaving 18 bases between. This receptor was obtained from a human donor who donated a stem cell graft to a child with Fanconi anemia. The sample here was PBMCs, taken from the stem cell graft. This chain connects TRBV5-6 to TRBJ2-5; D ambiguous. The DNA for the CDR3 is TGTGCCAGCAGCTCCGGGCTCCCTTCGGGCTACCAAGAGACCCAGTACTTC. Translating gives CASSSGLPSGYQETQYF.